The TCR beta chain described here comes from a study of blood T cell repertoires in COVID-19. Study overall: Nucleic acid was either cDNA or gDNA, and it came from T cells, B-cell-depleted T cells, or PBMCs.

Only in-frame clones appear in the TCRdb table, and some are missing; sequencing was by immunoSEQ multiplex PCR. The table records around 110,000 clones, about 81% of them present only once. From germline, CDR1 is MNHEY and CDR2 SVGAGI. The CDR3 is 15 residues long. J gave up 4 bases and V 5 bases, and 4 bases lay outside the gene matches. The receptor was isolated from a man aged 70-80 years with acute or convalescent COVID-19. This sequence joins TRBV6-5 and TRBJ1-5; 11 nucleotides line up with TRBD1. The sample was peripheral blood. In nucleotides, the CDR3 is TGTGCCAGCAGTCCCGGACAGGGGGCGAATCAGCCCCAGCATTTT. Protein: CASSPGQGANQPQHF.